The 19 T cell receptor beta chains below come from one sample, sequenced in a study of CD8 T cells in Susac syndrome. Random-hexamer reverse transcription was applied to roughly 0.5 to 1 ug RNA. TCRdb redid the calling of the immunoSEQ multiplex PCR reads with MiXCR, one entry per CDR3 protein. Of 150,000 to 200,000 distinct CDR3 sequences in the sample, about 91% were seen once. The sample comprised CD4+ T cells from PBMCs. These receptors all come from a human donor in good health.

The chain employs TRBV15 and TRBJ1-1; the match to TRBD1 covers 9 bases. The CDR3 has 14 amino acids. With 6 bases clipped from V and 2 bases from J, the junction kept 4 bases outside the gene matches. Germline CDR1 reads LNHNV; CDR2 reads YYDKDF (reference sequence). CDR3 bases: TGTGCCACCAGTCACAGGGGGCAAAACACTGAAGCTTTCTTT. As protein: CATSHRGQNTEAFF.

The chain is built from TRBV9 and TRBJ1-1; tentative D call: TRBD1 (5 bases). Trimming stripped 0 bases from V and 6 bases from J, with 12 bases between. Germline CDR1 is SGDLS and CDR2 is YYNGEE. The CDR3 runs 14 residues. The CDR3 here is CASSVGSIQAEAFF. The CDR3 DNA follows: TGTGCCAGCAGCGTAGGCTCTATACAGGCTGAAGCTTTCTTT.

The V and J genes are TRBV6-6 and TRBJ1-1; no reliable D call. There are 15 residues in the CDR3. CDR1 is MNHNY and CDR2 is SVGAGI in the germline V gene (reference sequence). Between the trimmed V and J ends, which lost 5 bases and 2 bases, there was a span of 15 bases. In DNA form, the CDR3 reads TGTGCCAGCAGTCCCGGCCCTCAGGTAAACACTGAAGCTTTCTTT. Its protein product is CASSPGPQVNTEAFF.

The J gene is TRBJ2-3, the V gene TRBV5-1; D is perhaps TRBD1 or TRBD2 (5 bases each). Germline V gene data show CDR1 as SGHRS and CDR2 as YFSETQ. Trimming cost V 4 bases and J 5 bases, with 14 bases left between them. The CDR3 extends over 14 amino acids. CDR3 nucleotide sequence: TGCGCCAGCAGCCAGGTGGGGACGGGAGATACGCAGTATTTT. It is translated as CASSQVGTGDTQYF.

The V gene is TRBV10-3, the J gene TRBJ2-4; 7 nucleotides agree with TRBD2. V lost 6 bases and J lost 0; bases outside the gene matches: 5. Germline lookup yields CDR1 ENHRY and CDR2 SYGVKD. This CDR3 comprises 15 residues. In nucleotides, the CDR3 is TGTGCCATCAGCCCGAGCGGGGTAGCCAAAAACATTCAGTACTTC. Its protein product is CAISPSGVAKNIQYF.

This clonotype was observed once. The rearrangement uses TRBV4-1 and TRBJ2-1; possibly TRBD1 or TRBD2 for D (5 bases each). The CDR3 is 14 residues long. Trimming stripped 1 base from V and 8 bases from J, with 12 bases between. Germline CDR1 MGHRA, CDR2 YSYEKL. The CDR3 sequence: CASSQAPVGDEQFF. CDR3 nucleotide sequence: TGCGCCAGCAGCCAAGCTCCAGTGGGGGATGAGCAGTTCTTC.

The chain links TRBV18 to TRBJ2-3; 10 bases fit TRBD2. The J segment lost 6 bases and the V segment lost 9 bases, leaving 6 bases of the junction unmatched. Germline V gives CDR1 KGHSH, CDR2 LQKENI. The CDR3 is 13 amino acids. CDR3 residues: CASSSGSMDTQYF. The DNA for the CDR3 is TGTGCCAGTTCTAGCGGGAGTATGGATACGCAGTATTTT. The full variable domain, with the rest looked up from reference TRBV18 and TRBJ2-3, is NAGVMQNPRHLVRRRGQEARLRCSPMKGHSHVYWYRQLPEEGLKFMVYLQKENIIDESGMPKERFSAEFPKEGPSILRIQQVVRGDSAAYFCASSSGSMDTQYFGPGTRLTVL.

This clonotype came up once. The rearrangement joins TRBV3-1 to TRBJ1-3; no reliable D call. V gave up 1 base and J gave up 6 bases, with 7 bases separating them. CDR1 and CDR2 from the germline V gene are LGHDT and YNNKEL (reference sequence). This CDR3 spans 13 amino acids. In nucleotides, the CDR3 is TGTGCCAGCAGCCAAGGACTGAAAAACACCATATATTTT. This codes for CASSQGLKNTIYF. Supplemented by reference TRBV3-1 and TRBJ1-3, the full variable domain reads DTAVSQTPKYLVTQMGNDKSIKCEQNLGHDTMYWYKQDSKKFLKIMFSYNNKELIINETVPNRFSPKSPDKAHLNLHINSLELGDSAVYFCASSQGLKNTIYFGEGSWLTVV.

The chain couples TRBV6-2 or TRBV6-3 to TRBJ1-2, with a tentative D call TRBD1 (6 bases). The CDR3 loop spans 16 amino acids. CDR1 is MNHEY, CDR2 SVGEGT, per germline. V was trimmed by 6 bases and J by 0 bases, leaving 17 bases between them. The CDR3 DNA reads as TGTGCCAGCAGATTACACGGGGGCCGTACTAACTATGGCTACACCTTC. Encoded protein: CASRLHGGRTNYGYTF.

The CDR3 here is CASSISDGRIYEQYF. As DNA, the CDR3 is TGTGCCAGTAGTATATCAGACGGCCGCATCTACGAGCAGTACTTC. The gene calls are TRBV19 and TRBJ2-7; D is unresolved. Germline-derived CDR1 and CDR2 are LNHDA and SQIVND (reference sequence). V shed 2 bases and J shed 3 bases, with 14 bases lying between them. This CDR3 is built from 15 residues. Together with reference TRBV19 and TRBJ2-7, the CDR3 gives the full variable domain: DGGITQSPKYLFRKEGQNVTLSCEQNLNHDAMYWYRQDPGQGLRLIYYSQIVNDFQKGDIAEGYSVSREKKESFPLTVTSAQKNPTAFYLCASSISDGRIYEQYFGPGTRLTVT.

This clonotype has a single count. The chain employs TRBV6-2 or TRBV6-3 and TRBJ1-2; unclear D gene. Trimming took 0 bases from V and 4 from J, leaving 9 bases between them. The CDR3 spans 14 residues. Germline V gene lookup returns CDR1 MNHEY and CDR2 SVGEGT. In nucleotides, the CDR3 is TGTGCCAGCAGTTACTCGAGAGGTTCCTATGGCTACACCTTC. Its protein product is CASSYSRGSYGYTF.

This clonotype was counted between two and nine times. The chain is built from TRBV2 and TRBJ2-2; D gene uncertain. From germline, CDR1 is SNHLY and CDR2 FYNNEI. The CDR3 runs 13 residues. Trimming stripped 8 bases from V and 4 bases from J, with 11 bases between. CDR3 in DNA: TGTGCCAGCGGAAGGACGGGCACCGGGGAGCTGTTTTTT. It encodes CASGRTGTGELFF.

V usage is TRBV5-1 and J usage is TRBJ1-2; no clear D. Trimming took off 1 base at V and 1 base at J, with 5 bases between the two ends. The CDR3 contains 13 residues. The V gene's germline CDR1 is SGHRS and CDR2 YFSETQ. CDR3 region: CASSLTLNYGYTF. As DNA, the CDR3 is TGCGCCAGCAGCTTGACGCTTAACTATGGCTACACCTTC.

The chain recombines TRBV28 with TRBJ2-5, with D possibly matching TRBD2 (7 bases). Germline V gene lookup returns CDR1 MDHEN and CDR2 SYDVKM. CDR3 length: 11 residues. V dropped 11 bases and J dropped 6 bases, with 13 bases sitting between them. DNA of the CDR3: TGTGCCGGCGGGGGACAACAGACCCAGTACTTC. Translated: CAGGGQQTQYF.

J is TRBJ2-3 and V is TRBV6-2 or TRBV6-3; 12 nucleotides agree with TRBD1. The CDR3 totals 16 residues. Losses at the gene ends were 2 bases for V and 7 bases for J; bases not matched to a gene: 7. From germline, CDR1 is MNHEY and CDR2 SVGEGT. CDR3: CASSYLMGQGANTQYF. The CDR3 DNA sequence: TGTGCCAGCAGTTACCTTATGGGACAGGGGGCAAATACGCAGTATTTT.

The genes are TRBV6-2 or TRBV6-3 and TRBJ2-7; 12 bases are shared with TRBD2. This CDR3 is 16 amino acids long. The germline V gene encodes CDR1 MNHEY and CDR2 SVGEGT. J lost 3 bases, V lost 6 bases, and 9 bases had no gene match. The CDR3 here is CASRPYLAGGVYEQYF. The CDR3 DNA reads TGTGCCAGCAGACCCTATCTAGCGGGGGGGGTCTACGAGCAGTACTTC.

The genes are TRBV25-1 and TRBJ1-4, with no clear D. Germline lookup yields CDR1 MGHDK and CDR2 SYGVNS. V was trimmed by 0 bases and J by 4 bases, leaving 6 bases between them. The CDR3 is made up of 14 amino acids. DNA for the CDR3: TGTGCCAGCAGTGAATATAGAGTTAATGAAAAACTGTTTTTT. Amino acid sequence: CASSEYRVNEKLFF.

This chain joins TRBV10-2 and TRBJ2-5, with 12 positions matching TRBD2. Per germline, CDR1 WSHSY and CDR2 SAAADI. The V gene end was trimmed by 7 bases and the J gene end by 2 bases; junction bases not matched to a gene: 5. The CDR3 consists of 15 residues. CDR3 amino acids: CASTSTSGGQETQYF. CDR3 DNA sequence: TGCGCCAGCACCTCGACTAGCGGGGGACAAGAGACCCAGTACTTC.

The rearrangement links TRBV30 to TRBJ1-5; D uncertain. CDR1 is GTSNPN and CDR2 is SVGIG in the germline V gene (reference sequence). This CDR3 has 13 amino acids. V shed 1 base and J shed 2 bases, with 6 bases lying between them. Here the CDR3 reads CAWSGKGNQPQHF. CDR3 sequence (DNA): TGTGCCTGGAGTGGGAAAGGCAATCAGCCCCAGCATTTT.